The T cell receptor (beta chain) under discussion was sequenced for a study of tumor-infiltrating lymphocytes in primary liver carcinoma. Across the study: There were roughly 3.65 to 7.13 million productive TCRbeta reads per sample, a yield similar across tissue types.

Only a few counts were recorded for this clonotype. Its antigen is not identified. Relative to the germline gene, one junction end is altered; a read error may explain this. From roughly 20-30 mg of unsorted bulk tissue, DNA and RNA were co-extracted together. A constant-region primer served to make TCR beta cDNA from roughly 460 ng total RNA. Slightly modified ARM-PCR served as the procedure for the TCR beta libraries. These libraries came from three rounds of nested multiplex PCR. TCRdb analysed the multiplex PCR reads with MiXCR anew, one entry per CDR3 protein. The profile shows about 190,000 distinct CDR3 sequences, 85% of them singletons. Study-level points and caveats: Reduced overlap was seen in tumor-adjacent and tumor-blood pairs versus tumor region pairs.

Material for sequencing was tumor tissue from primary liver carcinoma. The TCR comes from a man aged 35 to 55 with primary liver carcinoma and hepatitis B virus infection.

Written as DNA, the CDR3 is TGTACCAGCAGTTTAGCGCGGGAGACCCAATACTTC. Translating it yields CTSSLARETQYF. The chain employs TRBV12-3 or TRBV12-4 and TRBJ2-5; 7 bases match TRBD2. This CDR3 is built from 12 residues.